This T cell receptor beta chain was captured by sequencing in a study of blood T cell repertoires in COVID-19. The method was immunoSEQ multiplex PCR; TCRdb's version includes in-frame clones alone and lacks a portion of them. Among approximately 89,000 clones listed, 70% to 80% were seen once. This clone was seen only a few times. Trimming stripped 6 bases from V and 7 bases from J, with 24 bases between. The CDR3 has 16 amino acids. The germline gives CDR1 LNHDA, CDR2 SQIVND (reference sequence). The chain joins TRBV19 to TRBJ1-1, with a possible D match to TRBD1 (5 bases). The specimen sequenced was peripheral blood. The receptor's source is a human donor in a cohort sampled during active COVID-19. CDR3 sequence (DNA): TGTGCCAGTAGGTCCGTACGGGGAGGGGCGGGGGTTGAAGCTTTCTTT. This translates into CASRSVRGGAGVEAFF.